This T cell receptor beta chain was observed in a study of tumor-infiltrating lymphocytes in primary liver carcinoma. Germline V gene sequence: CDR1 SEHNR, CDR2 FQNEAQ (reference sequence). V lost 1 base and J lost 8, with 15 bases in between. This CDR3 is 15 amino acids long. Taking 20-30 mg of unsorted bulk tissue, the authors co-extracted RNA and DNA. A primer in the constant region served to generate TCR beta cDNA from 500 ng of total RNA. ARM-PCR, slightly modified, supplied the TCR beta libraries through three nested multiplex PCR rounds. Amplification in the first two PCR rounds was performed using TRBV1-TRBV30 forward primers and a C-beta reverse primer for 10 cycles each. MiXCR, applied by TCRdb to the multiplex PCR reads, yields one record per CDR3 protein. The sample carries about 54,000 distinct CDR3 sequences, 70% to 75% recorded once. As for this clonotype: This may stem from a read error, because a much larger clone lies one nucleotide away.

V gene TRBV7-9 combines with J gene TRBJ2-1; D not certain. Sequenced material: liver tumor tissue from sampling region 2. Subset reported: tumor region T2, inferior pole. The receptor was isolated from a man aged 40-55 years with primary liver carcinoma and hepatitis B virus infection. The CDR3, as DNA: TGTGCCAGCAGCTTAGGAGTCACCCACTTAGATGAGCAGTTCTTC. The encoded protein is CASSLGVTHLDEQFF. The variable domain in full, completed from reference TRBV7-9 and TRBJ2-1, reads DTGVSQNPRHKITKRGQNVTFRCDPISEHNRLYWYRQTLGQGPEFLTYFQNEAQLEKSRLLSDRFSAERPKGSFSTLEIQRTEQGDSAMYLCASSLGVTHLDEQFFGPGTRLTVL.